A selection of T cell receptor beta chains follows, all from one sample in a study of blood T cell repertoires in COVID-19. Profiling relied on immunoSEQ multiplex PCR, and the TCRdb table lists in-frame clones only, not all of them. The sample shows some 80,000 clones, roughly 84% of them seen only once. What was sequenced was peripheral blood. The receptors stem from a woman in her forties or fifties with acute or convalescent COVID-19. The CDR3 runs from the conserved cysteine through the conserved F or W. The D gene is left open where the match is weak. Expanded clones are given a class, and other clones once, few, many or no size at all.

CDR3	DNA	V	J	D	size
CASSTRRPGFSGNTIYF	TGTGCCAGCAGCACCAGACGGCCGGGGTTCTCTGGAAACACCATATATTTT	TRBV5-4	TRBJ1-3	-	-
CSVEASGGGIGELFF	TGCAGCGTTGAAGCCTCAGGGGGCGGGATCGGGGAGCTGTTTTTT	TRBV29-1	TRBJ2-2	TRBD1	-
CASSIAGTANYGYTF	TGTGCCAGCAGCATTGCAGGGACTGCTAACTATGGCTACACCTTC	TRBV28	TRBJ1-2	-	-
CASREKERNYGYTF	TGTGCCAGCAGGGAGAAGGAGAGGAACTATGGCTACACCTTC	TRBV6-5	TRBJ1-2	-	-
CASSLEKTQSDNEQFF	TGTGCCAGCAGCCTAGAAAAGACTCAGAGTGACAATGAGCAGTTCTTC	TRBV3-1/TRBV3-2	TRBJ2-1	-	-
CASSGTWAYGYTF	TGTGCCAGCAGTGGCACGTGGGCCTATGGCTACACCTTC	TRBV6-6	TRBJ1-2	-	-
CASGRGLAGGGGTDTQYF	TGTGCCAGTGGTAGGGGACTAGCGGGAGGCGGAGGCACAGATACGCAGTATTTT	TRBV19	TRBJ2-3	TRBD2	few
CASSAFRRARGYGSDTGELFF	TGTGCCAGCAGTGCCTTCAGGCGAGCTAGAGGGTACGGATCGGACACCGGGGAGCTGTTTTTT	TRBV2	TRBJ2-2	-	-
CASSIGTSGGTDTQYF	TGTGCCAGTAGTATCGGGACTAGCGGGGGCACAGATACGCAGTATTTT	TRBV19	TRBJ2-3	TRBD2	-
CASSPGLAGPYEQYF	TGTGCCAGCTCACCAGGGCTAGCGGGACCCTACGAGCAGTACTTC	TRBV18	TRBJ2-7	TRBD2	-
CASSLRGRESGYTF	TGTGCCAGCAGCCTCAGGGGGCGGGAAAGTGGCTACACCTTC	TRBV4-2	TRBJ1-2	TRBD1	once